The present T cell receptor beta chain was sequenced within a study of cytomegalovirus exposure and HLA in healthy donors. Study details: About 85 million unique TCR sequences came from HLA-typed donors in an early release.

PCR was performed using 60 Vbeta and 13 Jbeta primers. Data came from immunoSEQ multiplex PCR; TCRdb stores just in-frame clones and leaves some out. The sample lists about 69,000 clones; just under 70% were seen once. The V end lost 0 bases, the J end lost 3 bases, and 15 bases lay between the germline ends. CDR3 length: 16 amino acids. From germline, CDR1 is MNHEY and CDR2 SMNVEV (reference sequence). The sequenced sample was PBMCs. The chain carries TRBV27 and TRBJ2-7; possible D gene TRBD2, 6 bases. This TCR came from a woman younger than 45 in good health and CMV-seronegative. As DNA, the CDR3 is TGTGCCAGCAGTTTATCGGAACCGGGACTGAGCTACGAGCAGTACTTC. Translating gives CASSLSEPGLSYEQYF.